Shown below are 22 T cell receptor beta chains from a single sample sequenced in a study of cytomegalovirus exposure and HLA in healthy donors. It was with 60 Vbeta and 13 Jbeta primers that the PCR ran. Sequencing used immunoSEQ multiplex PCR; TCRdb keeps in-frame clones, though not all of them. This sample has 130,000 to 150,000 clones, with 60% to 85% found just once. The sequenced material came from PBMCs. Every receptor here comes from a male donor in good health and CMV-seronegative.

This rearrangement joins TRBV4-2 to TRBJ1-6; perhaps TRBD1 as D (5 bases). V shed 1 base and J shed 0 bases, with 13 bases lying between them. The germline V gene encodes CDR1 LGHNA and CDR2 YNFKEQ. This CDR3 is 18 amino acids long. The CDR3 nucleotides read TGTGCCAGCAGCCAAGGGCAGGGCCGGAGCTCCTATAATTCACCCCTCCACTTT. It yields the protein CASSQGQGRSSYNSPLHF.

This clone was found a few times. This chain connects TRBV18 to TRBJ1-2; D is unresolved. Germline V gives CDR1 KGHSH, CDR2 LQKENI. The CDR3 length is 15 residues. V was trimmed by 1 base and J by 5 bases, leaving 14 bases between them. This CDR3 reads CASSPQNSYGYGYTF. The CDR3 DNA is TGTGCCAGCTCACCACAGAACTCGTACGGGTATGGCTACACCTTC.

The V call is TRBV18, the J call TRBJ2-2; D unresolved. Trimming removed 2 bases at V and 4 bases at J, with 5 bases between. There are 13 residues in the CDR3. From germline, CDR1 is KGHSH and CDR2 LQKENI. The CDR3 is CASSPMATGELFF. CDR3 sequence (DNA): TGTGCCAGCTCACCAATGGCCACCGGGGAGCTGTTTTTT.

This chain joins TRBV29-1 and TRBJ2-3; 7 nucleotides align to TRBD2. This CDR3 contains 12 residues. V shed 7 bases, J shed 3 bases, and the junction held 4 bases outside the gene matches. Per the germline V gene, CDR1 is SQVTM and CDR2 is ANQGSEA. Here the CDR3 DNA reads TGCAGCGGCGGGAGTGGGACAGATACGCAGTATTTT. It yields the protein CSGGSGTDTQYF.

The chain uses TRBV5-1 and TRBJ1-4; 9 positions match TRBD1. Looked up from germline, CDR1 is SGHRS and CDR2 is YFSETQ. The trim removed 7 bases at V and 5 bases at J, leaving 6 bases unmatched. The CDR3 has 14 amino acids. CDR3 sequence: CASRWGQGNEKLFF. Written as DNA, the CDR3 is TGCGCCAGCCGATGGGGACAGGGAAATGAAAAACTGTTTTTT.

This CDR3 reads CASSLAQTEAFF. CDR3 DNA sequence: TGTGCCAGCAGCTTGGCCCAGACTGAAGCTTTCTTT. V is TRBV5-4 and J is TRBJ1-1; no firm D call. Germline V gives CDR1 SGHNT, CDR2 YYREEE (reference sequence). This CDR3 has 12 residues. V was trimmed by 0 bases and J by 5 bases, leaving 5 bases between them.

The chain employs TRBV6-1 and TRBJ1-1, with TRBD1 matching over 8 bases. Germline assignment: CDR1 MNHNS and CDR2 SASEGT. This CDR3 region has 14 residues. V gave up 6 bases and J gave up 1 base; unmatched junction bases: 4. This CDR3 reads CASSVDRGNTEAFF. The CDR3 region has the DNA TGTGCCAGCAGCGTAGACAGGGGGAACACTGAAGCTTTCTTT.

This chain connects TRBV9 to TRBJ2-3; TRBD2 agrees at 9 bases. The CDR3 sequence is 15 residues long. V lost 0 bases to trimming and J lost 5 bases; unmatched junction nucleotides: 4. Germline CDR1 SGDLS, CDR2 YYNGEE. The CDR3 nucleotides read TGTGCCAGCAGCGTAGGGCGGGGGGGCGGAGATACGCAGTATTTT. Encoded protein: CASSVGRGGGDTQYF.

This clone turned up a few times. The J gene is TRBJ2-7, the V gene TRBV5-1; 7 nucleotides line up with TRBD1. With V trimmed by 0 bases and J by 3 bases, 3 bases remained unmatched. There are 14 residues in the CDR3. CDR1 SGHRS and CDR2 YFSETQ come from the germline V gene. The CDR3 DNA is TGCGCCAGCAGCTTGGGTGACAGGGACTACGAGCAGTACTTC. This codes for CASSLGDRDYEQYF.

The chain carries TRBV14 and TRBJ2-3; 8 bases fit TRBD2. The CDR3 loop spans 16 amino acids. Germline CDR1 reads SGHDN; CDR2 reads FVKESK. Germline trimming cut 2 bases from V and 3 bases from J; bases unmatched to any gene: 7. The CDR3 sequence: CASSQPERGSTDTQYF. The CDR3 DNA follows: TGTGCCAGCAGCCAACCCGAGCGGGGGTCTACAGATACGCAGTATTTT.

The V call is TRBV4-2, the J call TRBJ2-2; TRBD1 matches 9 bases. The germline V gene encodes CDR1 LGHNA and CDR2 YNFKEQ. This CDR3 comprises 16 residues. V lost 2 bases, J lost 1 base, and 2 bases stayed unmatched. The chain's CDR3 is CASSQMTGGNTGELFF. The CDR3 nucleotides are TGTGCCAGCAGCCAAATGACAGGGGGGAACACCGGGGAGCTGTTTTTT.

This clone was counted only a few times. The junction and the germline gene differ at one end; a read error may be behind it. The CDR3 region is CSSTHSLAGGRGYTF. Here the CDR3 DNA reads TGTTCCAGCACCCATTCACTTGCGGGGGGCAGAGGCTACACCTTC. This chain links TRBV9 with TRBJ1-2; perhaps TRBD1 as D (6 bases). Per germline, CDR1 SGDLS and CDR2 YYNGEE. The CDR3 is made up of 15 amino acids.

This clone was recorded once. The genes are TRBV5-1 and TRBJ2-2, with D tentatively TRBD2 (6 bases). With 0 bases removed from V and 1 base from J, the gap between germline ends came to 7 bases. This CDR3 has 15 amino acids. CDR1 is SGHRS, CDR2 YFSETQ, per germline. The CDR3 protein is CASSLAGGNTGELFF. The DNA of the CDR3 is TGCGCCAGCAGCTTGGCCGGGGGGAACACCGGGGAGCTGTTTTTT. Full variable domain (missing parts from reference TRBV5-1 and TRBJ2-2): KAGVTQTPRYLIKTRGQQVTLSCSPISGHRSVSWYQQTPGQGLQFLFEYFSETQRNKGNFPGRFSGRQFSNSRSEMNVSTLELGDSALYLCASSLAGGNTGELFFGEGSRLTVL.

This clone was seen only a few times. The chain combines TRBV13 with TRBJ2-7; TRBD1 aligns across 8 bases. Germline V gives CDR1 PRHDT, CDR2 FYEKMQ (reference sequence). The CDR3 spans 15 residues. Germline trimming cut 5 bases from V and 6 bases from J; bases unmatched to any gene: 12. The CDR3 reads CASSLAVRGLSEQYF. The CDR3 DNA is TGTGCCAGCAGCCTGGCGGTCAGGGGGCTCAGCGAGCAGTACTTC.

This chain uses TRBV13 with TRBJ1-2; D gene unclear. The germline V gene has CDR1 PRHDT and CDR2 FYEKMQ (reference sequence). V was pared by 4 bases and J by 6 bases, with 9 bases between. The CDR3 is 12 residues long. The CDR3 reads CASSSGRHGYTF. DNA of the CDR3: TGTGCCAGCAGCTCCGGGAGACATGGCTACACCTTC.

This clone came up a few times. The rearrangement links TRBV6-5 to TRBJ2-1; 10 bases agree with TRBD2. There are 13 residues in the CDR3. V lost 8 bases and J lost 10; bases outside the gene matches: 8. The V gene's germline CDR1 is MNHEY and CDR2 SVGAGI. CDR3 DNA: TGTGCCAGCTGCCTAGCGGGAGTAGACGAGCAGTTCTTC. It is translated as CASCLAGVDEQFF.

J is TRBJ2-7 and V is TRBV6-4, with unresolved D. CDR3 size: 14 residues. Germline V gene data show CDR1 as MRHNA and CDR2 as SNTAGT. The V and J ends lost 4 bases and 3 bases respectively, with 13 bases between them. The CDR3 DNA is TGTGCCAGCAGTGTAGAGGCCGGTAACTACGAGCAGTACTTC. Translation: CASSVEAGNYEQYF.

The chain couples TRBV15 to TRBJ2-7, with 10 bases identical to TRBD2. V trimming: 2 bases; J trimming: 7 bases; junction bases outside the gene matches: 8. The germline V gene has CDR1 LNHNV and CDR2 YYDKDF (reference sequence). The CDR3 sequence is 15 residues long. The CDR3 sequence: CATSRFTGLAREQYF. CDR3 bases: TGTGCCACCAGCAGATTTACGGGACTAGCGCGGGAGCAGTACTTC.

The CDR3 spells CASSLEFGGRAQPQHF. CDR3 bases: TGTGCCAGCAGCTTAGAGTTCGGCGGCAGGGCACAGCCCCAGCATTTT. This sequence joins TRBV7-9 and TRBJ1-5, with D possibly matching TRBD1 (5 bases). The V and J ends lost 1 base and 7 bases respectively, with 17 bases between them. CDR1 is SEHNR and CDR2 is FQNEAQ in the germline V gene (reference sequence). The CDR3 is made up of 16 amino acids.

This chain uses TRBV5-4 with TRBJ1-1; a possible D gene is TRBD1 (5 bases). CDR3 size: 14 residues. Trimming left V 3 bases short and J 4 bases short, with 13 bases between. CDR1 and CDR2 (germline): SGHNT, YYREEE (reference sequence). CDR3 DNA sequence: TGTGCCAGCAGCTCAAAGGGGTCGCTCACTGAAGCTTTCTTT. Its translation is CASSSKGSLTEAFF. The full variable domain, in which reference TRBV5-4 and TRBJ1-1 provide the parts outside the CDR3, is ETGVTQSPTHLIKTRGQQVTLRCSSQSGHNTVSWYQQALGQGPQFIFQYYREEENGRGNFPPRFSGLQFPNYSSELNVNALELDDSALYLCASSSKGSLTEAFFGQGTRLTVV.

This chain connects TRBV18 to TRBJ1-6; 7 bases match TRBD1. V trimming: 1 base; J trimming: 8 bases; junction bases outside the gene matches: 5. The CDR3 is 15 amino acids. Germline CDR1 is KGHSH and CDR2 is LQKENI. This CDR3 is CASSPRSTGDSPLHF. In DNA form, the CDR3 reads TGTGCCAGCTCACCACGTAGTACAGGGGATTCACCCCTCCACTTT. The full variable domain, rest sourced from reference TRBV18 and TRBJ1-6, is NAGVMQNPRHLVRRRGQEARLRCSPMKGHSHVYWYRQLPEEGLKFMVYLQKENIIDESGMPKERFSAEFPKEGPSILRIQQVVRGDSAAYFCASSPRSTGDSPLHFGNGTRLTVT.

This chain connects TRBV10-3 to TRBJ2-7, with 7 bases lining up with TRBD2. V lost 6 bases, J lost 2 bases, and 10 bases stayed unmatched. Germline CDR1 ENHRY, CDR2 SYGVKD. The CDR3 is made up of 15 amino acids. The CDR3 DNA sequence: TGTGCCATCAGGATGAGACTAGCTTTCCCCTACGAGCAGTACTTC. This translates into CAIRMRLAFPYEQYF.